This T cell receptor beta chain was observed in a study of shared clonotypes between healthy human individuals. Germline V gene lookup returns CDR1 MNHEY and CDR2 SMNVEV (reference sequence). V shed 3 bases and J shed 4 bases, with 9 bases lying between them. CDR3 size: 13 residues. The naive CD8 subset, CD45RO-negative cells positively selected for CCR7, excluded terminally differentiated effector memory CD45RA+ cells. As to this clone: Different DNA sequences within this sample yield the same CDR3.

Repertoires were generated with immunoSEQ multiplex PCR, while TCRdb's copy carries only in-frame clones and drops some. The data show under 2,000,000 clones, about 95% seen once. The chain uses TRBV27 and TRBJ1-1; the D gene is possibly TRBD1 (5 bases). The TCR sequence derives from a man younger than 35 in good health. Sequenced sample: naive CD8+ T cells sorted from blood. The CDR3, as DNA: TGTGCCAGCAGTTTCGCGGGGGGCACTGAAGCTTTCTTT. Its protein product is CASSFAGGTEAFF.